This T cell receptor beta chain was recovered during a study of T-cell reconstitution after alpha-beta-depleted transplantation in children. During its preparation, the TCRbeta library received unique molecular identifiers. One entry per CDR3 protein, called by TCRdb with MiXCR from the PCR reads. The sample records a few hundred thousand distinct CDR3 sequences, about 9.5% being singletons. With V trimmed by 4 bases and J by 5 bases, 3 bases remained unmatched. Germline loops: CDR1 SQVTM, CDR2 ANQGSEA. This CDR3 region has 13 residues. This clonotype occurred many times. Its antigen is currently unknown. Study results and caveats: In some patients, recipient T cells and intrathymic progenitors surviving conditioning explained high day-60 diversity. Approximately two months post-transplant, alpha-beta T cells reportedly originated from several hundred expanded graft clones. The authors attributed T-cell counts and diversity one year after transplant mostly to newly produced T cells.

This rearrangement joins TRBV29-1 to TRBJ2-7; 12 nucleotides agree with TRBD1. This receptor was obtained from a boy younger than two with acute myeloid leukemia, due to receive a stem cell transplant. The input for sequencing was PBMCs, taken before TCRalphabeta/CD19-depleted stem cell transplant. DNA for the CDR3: TGCAGCGTTGGGGACAGGGGGCACCACGAGCAGTACTTC. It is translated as CSVGDRGHHEQYF.